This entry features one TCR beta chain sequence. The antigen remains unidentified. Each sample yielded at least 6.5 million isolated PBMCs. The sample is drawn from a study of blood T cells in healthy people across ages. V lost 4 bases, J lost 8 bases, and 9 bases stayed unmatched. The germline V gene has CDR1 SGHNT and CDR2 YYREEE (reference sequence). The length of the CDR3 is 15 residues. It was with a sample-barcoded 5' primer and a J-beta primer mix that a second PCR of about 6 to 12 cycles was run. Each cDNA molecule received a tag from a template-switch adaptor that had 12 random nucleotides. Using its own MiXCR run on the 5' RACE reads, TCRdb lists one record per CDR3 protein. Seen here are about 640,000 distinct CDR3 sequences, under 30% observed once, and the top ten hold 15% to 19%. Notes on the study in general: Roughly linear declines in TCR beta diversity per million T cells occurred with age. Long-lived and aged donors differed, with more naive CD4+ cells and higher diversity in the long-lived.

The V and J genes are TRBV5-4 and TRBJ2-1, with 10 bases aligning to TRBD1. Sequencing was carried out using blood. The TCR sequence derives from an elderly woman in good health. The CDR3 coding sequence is TGTGCCAGCAGCCGGCGGACAGGGGGATTCGATGAGCAGTTCTTC. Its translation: CASSRRTGGFDEQFF. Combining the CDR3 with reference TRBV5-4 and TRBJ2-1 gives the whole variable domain ETGVTQSPTHLIKTRGQQVTLRCSSQSGHNTVSWYQQALGQGPQFIFQYYREEENGRGNFPPRFSGLQFPNYSSELNVNALELDDSALYLCASSRRTGGFDEQFFGPGTRLTVL.